This record covers a single T cell receptor beta chain. Its target is not known. Germline CDR1 reads MDHEN; CDR2 reads SYDVKM. This CDR3 contains 16 residues. V dropped 1 base and J dropped 3; count of bases not matched to a gene: 4. The data were produced by immunoSEQ multiplex PCR, yet TCRdb's version contains in-frame clones alone and is incomplete. Here the sample spans 60,000 to 100,000 clones, less than 85% being singletons. With autoimmune disease history or systemic immunosuppression, patients were excluded. Blood samples were obtained at baseline, cycle 4 day 1, and cycle 7 day 1. This entry is derived from a study of OX40 agonist ivuxolimab in advanced cancers. Overall study context: Six ivuxolimab dose levels, 0.01 to 10 mg/kg, were given intravenously every 2 weeks.

Study results and caveats: Clonal expansion from baseline to week 6 occurred in both CD4+ and CD8+ T cells.

V and J are TRBV28 and TRBJ1-3, with 9 bases that match TRBD1. The source was CD4+ or CD8+ T cells sorted from blood, collected in a trial of the OX40 agonist ivuxolimab. The origin of this receptor is an adult with an advanced solid tumor such as melanoma, head and neck, liver or kidney cancer. The CDR3 nucleotides read TGTGCCAGCAGTTTATACGACAGGGGGTTTGGAAACACCATATATTTT. As protein: CASSLYDRGFGNTIYF.